Below are 29 T cell receptor beta chains sequenced from a single sample in a study of cytomegalovirus exposure and HLA in healthy donors (dated by TCRdb to between 2016 and 2019). Preparation of the library involved the immunoSEQ multiplex PCR assay. A mixture of 60 forward primers for TCR Vbeta segments and 13 reverse primers for TCR Jbeta segments was used in the multiplex PCR. The table comes from immuneACCESS by way of TCRdb, which keeps in-frame sequences with V and J called. Part of the clones is missing from these tables; in studies checked, under half for an unresolved V gene and the rest for unknown reasons. For this sample the table gives roughly 200,000 clones, of which around four fifths were detected only once. Jointly, the top ten make up roughly 1.7% of the sample. Sequencing was performed on PBMCs. All receptors derive from a middle-aged man in good health and CMV-seropositive.

V usage is TRBV19 and J usage is TRBJ1-4; maybe TRBD1 (5 bases). V was pared by 5 bases and J by 0 bases, with 13 bases between. Germline CDR1 and CDR2: LNHDA and SQIVND (reference sequence). The length of the CDR3 is 16 residues. Written as DNA, the CDR3 is TGTGCCAGTAGTTCTTATCTGACAGCAACTAATGAAAAACTGTTTTTT. Translating it yields CASSSYLTATNEKLFF.

CDR3 sequence (DNA): TGTGCCAGCAGCTCCCTCGGACTAGCGGAAACCCTCTCCTACAATGAGCAGTTCTTC. Its translation is CASSSLGLAETLSYNEQFF. V gene TRBV7-2 combines with J gene TRBJ2-1, with 10 bases that match TRBD2. Germline assignment: CDR1 SGHTA and CDR2 FQGNSA. The CDR3 sequence is 19 residues long. Unmatched junction bases numbered 12, after V lost 4 bases and J lost 0 bases.

The chain links TRBV4-1 to TRBJ2-7; weak D call: TRBD2 (6 bases). V was clipped by 2 bases and J by 3 bases, with 14 bases between them. Germline V gene data show CDR1 as MGHRA and CDR2 as YSYEKL. The CDR3 consists of 15 residues. The CDR3 sequence is CASSQTGTGLYEQYF. CDR3 DNA: TGCGCCAGCAGCCAAACCGGGACTGGGCTCTACGAGCAGTACTTC.

The V gene is TRBV29-1, the J gene TRBJ2-7, with TRBD2 as a possible D gene (6 bases). The CDR3 contains 14 residues. V lost 4 bases and J 1 base, leaving 14 bases between the germline ends. Germline CDR1 and CDR2: SQVTM and ANQGSEA. CDR3 coding DNA: TGCAGCGTTGTGCTACCCGGGAGTTCCTACGAGCAGTACTTC. Translation gives CSVVLPGSSYEQYF.

This chain connects TRBV5-4 to TRBJ2-7, with TRBD2 identical over 8 bases. Trimming cost V 4 bases and J 1 base; bases outside gene matches: 4. The CDR3 has 14 residues. Germline V CDR1 and CDR2: SGHNT, YYREEE (reference sequence). CDR3 sequence: CASSPGLVSYEQYF. CDR3 bases: TGTGCCAGCAGCCCGGGACTAGTTTCCTACGAGCAGTACTTC.

The chain's CDR3 is CASSQRQGATGELFF. The CDR3 DNA reads as TGCGCCAGCAGCCAACGACAGGGTGCAACCGGGGAGCTGTTTTTT. The chain employs TRBV4-3 and TRBJ2-2; 7 nucleotides match TRBD1. The CDR3 consists of 15 residues. Unmatched junction bases numbered 5, after V lost 2 bases and J lost 5 bases. From germline, CDR1 is LGHNA and CDR2 YSLEER.

This clone was detected a few times. V and J are TRBV7-8 and TRBJ1-3; D uncertain. The germline V and J ends were trimmed by 2 bases and 8 bases, with 10 bases remaining between them. The CDR3 has 13 residues. Per the germline V gene, CDR1 is SGHVS and CDR2 is FQNEAQ. The CDR3 region is CASSLSFSDTIYF. The CDR3 nucleotides read TGTGCCAGCAGCTTATCGTTCTCGGACACCATATATTTT.

The rearrangement links TRBV7-9 to TRBJ1-1, with D perhaps matching TRBD1 (6 bases). The germline V and J ends were trimmed by 5 bases and 4 bases, with 17 bases remaining between them. CDR1 is SEHNR, CDR2 FQNEAQ, per germline (reference sequence). The CDR3 runs 15 residues. The CDR3 DNA sequence: TGTGCCAGCAGCGTACAGGGAGAGGCAGGCACTGAAGCTTTCTTT. Translation gives CASSVQGEAGTEAFF.

The chain employs TRBV10-1 and TRBJ2-1; no clear D gene. The CDR3 extends over 13 amino acids. Per the germline V gene, CDR1 is WNHNN and CDR2 is SYGVQD (reference sequence). Trimming left V 2 bases short and J 3 bases short, with 5 bases between. CDR3 bases: TGCGCCAGCAGTGAGGGCCTCTACAATGAGCAGTTCTTC. Protein: CASSEGLYNEQFF.

The chain recombines TRBV2 with TRBJ2-1; weak D call: TRBD1 (6 bases). Germline CDR1 reads SNHLY; CDR2 reads FYNNEI. Trimming took off 2 bases at V and 0 bases at J, with 8 bases between the two ends. The CDR3 runs 15 residues. CDR3 bases: TGTGCCAGCAGTGAATTGGACAGCTCCTACAATGAGCAGTTCTTC. This translates into CASSELDSSYNEQFF.

V and J are TRBV9 and TRBJ2-3, with D hard to call. Per the germline V gene, CDR1 is SGDLS and CDR2 is YYNGEE. Trimming stripped 4 bases from V and 1 base from J, with 16 bases between. CDR3 size: 16 residues. CDR3 loop: CASSREPGQGTDTQYF. CDR3 coding DNA: TGTGCCAGCAGCCGCGAGCCCGGTCAGGGCACAGATACGCAGTATTTT.

In nucleotides, the CDR3 is TGTGCCAGCCCTCCCTCACGGGGACTAGCGGGAGTCGGACGGCCCGGGGAGCTGTTTTTT. It codes for CASPPSRGLAGVGRPGELFF. The gene calls are TRBV28 and TRBJ2-2; 14 nucleotides agree with TRBD2. Germline CDR1 is MDHEN and CDR2 is SYDVKM. Unmatched junction bases numbered 20, after V lost 8 bases and J lost 6 bases. CDR3 size: 20 residues.

This clone was detected once. The chain uses TRBV9 and TRBJ1-3; D might be TRBD1 (5 bases). Per the germline V gene, CDR1 is SGDLS and CDR2 is YYNGEE. With 0 bases removed from V and 2 bases from J, the gap between germline ends came to 12 bases. This CDR3 comprises 16 residues. The CDR3 sequence is CASSVERQGPGNTIYF. The DNA of the CDR3 is TGTGCCAGCAGCGTAGAACGCCAGGGCCCTGGAAACACCATATATTTT.

This sequence joins TRBV29-1 and TRBJ2-4, with unresolved D. This CDR3 has 15 amino acids. The ends were cut back, 1 base at V and 1 base at J, with 11 bases in the middle. Germline V gene data show CDR1 as SQVTM and CDR2 as ANQGSEA. This chain's CDR3 is CSVEVSLLAKNIQYF. The CDR3, as DNA: TGCAGCGTTGAAGTGTCCCTACTCGCCAAAAACATTCAGTACTTC.

V and J are TRBV19 and TRBJ2-7; 8 positions match TRBD1. The CDR3 has 14 residues. Germline V gene sequence: CDR1 LNHDA, CDR2 SQIVND (reference sequence). J lost 3 bases, V lost 4 bases, and 5 bases had no gene match. Here the CDR3 DNA reads TGTGCCAGTAGTACAACCGGGACAGGCTACGAGCAGTACTTC. Residues: CASSTTGTGYEQYF.

The V call is TRBV6-5, the J call TRBJ2-7; D gene uncertain. The CDR3 has 13 residues. Germline V gene data show CDR1 as MNHEY and CDR2 as SVGAGI. Trimming left V 0 bases short and J 0 bases short, with 3 bases between. The CDR3 is CASSYSHSYEQYF. For the CDR3, the DNA is TGTGCCAGCAGTTACTCACACTCCTACGAGCAGTACTTC.

J is TRBJ2-7 and V is TRBV6-6; possible D gene TRBD1, 5 bases. V lost 0 bases, J lost 2 bases, and 8 bases lay in between. This CDR3 contains 14 residues. Germline V gene lookup returns CDR1 MNHNY and CDR2 SVGAGI (reference sequence). The CDR3 DNA follows: TGTGCCAGCAGTTACTCGGCAGGGACCTACGAGCAGTACTTC. This gives the protein CASSYSAGTYEQYF.

The chain employs TRBV18 and TRBJ2-7, with 8 positions matching TRBD1. The length of the CDR3 is 17 residues. Germline V CDR1 and CDR2: KGHSH, LQKENI. V dropped 4 bases and J dropped 2; count of bases not matched to a gene: 13. The chain's CDR3 is CASSLGRGGQGTYEQYF. As DNA, the CDR3 is TGTGCCAGCTCACTGGGGCGGGGAGGACAGGGTACCTACGAGCAGTACTTC.

This clone was picked up a small number of times. The J gene is TRBJ1-2, the V gene TRBV5-4; TRBD1 might be the D (5 bases). Trimming removed 0 bases from V and 14 bases from J, with 14 bases in between. The CDR3 has 12 residues. Per germline, CDR1 SGHNT and CDR2 YYREEE (reference sequence). The CDR3 reads CASSLVDRRGTF. CDR3 coding DNA: TGTGCCAGCAGCTTGGTAGATCGCCGGGGGACCTTC.

This sequence joins TRBV4-1 and TRBJ1-1, with D unresolved. The V and J ends lost 1 base and 0 bases respectively, with 6 bases between them. Germline V gene sequence: CDR1 MGHRA, CDR2 YSYEKL. The CDR3 spans 14 residues. CDR3 coding DNA: TGCGCCAGCAGCCAAGTCCAGGTGAACACTGAAGCTTTCTTT. It is translated as CASSQVQVNTEAFF.

This CDR3 reads CASSKGAGETQYF. The CDR3 nucleotides read TGTGCCAGCAGCAAGGGGGCGGGGGAGACCCAGTACTTC. The chain employs TRBV11-2 and TRBJ2-5; D perhaps matches TRBD1 (7 bases). Trimming removed 5 bases from V and 5 bases from J, with 12 bases in between. This CDR3 region has 13 residues. Germline CDR1 SGHAT, CDR2 FQNNGV.

This chain links TRBV4-1 with TRBJ2-4, with D maybe TRBD1 (6 bases). Per germline, CDR1 MGHRA and CDR2 YSYEKL. V lost 1 base and J lost 1, with 17 bases in between. The CDR3 is 18 amino acids. The CDR3 reads CASSQGRATGSAKNIQYF. The CDR3 bases are TGCGCCAGCAGCCAAGGAAGGGCAACAGGGAGCGCCAAAAACATTCAGTACTTC.

This clone occurred once. The chain carries TRBV5-1 and TRBJ1-2; D gene uncertain. Germline assignment: CDR1 SGHRS and CDR2 YFSETQ. The CDR3 is made up of 11 amino acids. Deletions cut 4 bases from V and 3 bases from J, with 4 bases between. CDR3 sequence reads: CASSTDYGYTF. For the CDR3, the DNA is TGCGCCAGCAGCACGGACTATGGCTACACCTTC.

V is TRBV4-1 and J is TRBJ2-7; D is perhaps TRBD2 (5 bases). Trimming took off 4 bases at V and 4 bases at J, with 17 bases between the two ends. CDR3 size: 15 residues. The V gene's germline CDR1 is MGHRA and CDR2 YSYEKL. The CDR3: CASSLGRGYLYEQYF. The CDR3 DNA sequence: TGCGCCAGCAGCCTAGGACGGGGATATTTATACGAGCAGTACTTC.

The sample holds one count of this clone. The J gene is TRBJ1-3, the V gene TRBV7-9, with unresolved D. The germline V and J ends were trimmed by 5 bases and 0 bases, with 11 bases remaining between them. Germline V lookup: CDR1 SEHNR, CDR2 FQNEAQ (reference sequence). The CDR3 extends over 15 amino acids. In DNA form, the CDR3 reads TGTGCCAGCAGCCCCGGGTCAAGCTCTGGAAACACCATATATTTT. Translation: CASSPGSSSGNTIYF.

The genes are TRBV6-1 and TRBJ2-1; tentative D call: TRBD2 (6 bases). Germline V gene lookup returns CDR1 MNHNS and CDR2 SASEGT. V gave up 8 bases and J gave up 8 bases, with 16 bases separating them. The CDR3 covers 13 residues. The CDR3: CASSRDPGDEQFF. In DNA form, the CDR3 reads TGTGCCAGCTCCCGCGACCCGGGGGATGAGCAGTTCTTC.

CDR3 in amino acids: CASSFAGELFF. In DNA, the CDR3 is TGTGCCAGCAGTTTCGCCGGGGAGCTGTTTTTT. The chain uses TRBV28 and TRBJ2-2; unclear D gene. This CDR3 spans 11 amino acids. In germline, CDR1 is MDHEN, CDR2 SYDVKM. The germline V and J ends were trimmed by 3 bases and 6 bases, with 2 bases remaining between them.

This sequence joins TRBV10-3 and TRBJ1-1; 9 bases fit TRBD1. Losses at the gene ends were 4 bases for V and 3 bases for J; bases not matched to a gene: 0. The CDR3 contains 13 residues. Per germline, CDR1 ENHRY and CDR2 SYGVKD. The CDR3 spells CAISGTGDTEAFF. In DNA, the CDR3 is TGTGCCATCAGTGGGACAGGGGACACTGAAGCTTTCTTT.

This chain uses TRBV5-4 with TRBJ2-1, with 11 nucleotides matching TRBD2. The V segment lost 1 base and the J segment 4 bases; nucleotides outside the gene matches: 4. The CDR3 covers 16 residues. The V gene's germline CDR1 is SGHNT and CDR2 YYREEE (reference sequence). The CDR3 here is CASSLSLAGGYNEQFF. Written as DNA, the CDR3 is TGTGCCAGCAGCTTGAGTCTAGCGGGAGGATACAATGAGCAGTTCTTC.